Each of the 11 T cell receptor beta chains below was sequenced from the same sample in a study of control samples from healthy donors and cancer patients. Sequencing used immunoSEQ multiplex PCR; TCRdb keeps in-frame clones, though not all of them. The data contain fewer than 85,000 clones, roughly 91% of them singletons. Specimen: blood. These receptors all come from a man under 40 in good health.

The rearrangement links TRBV29-1 to TRBJ1-2; 10 nucleotides agree with TRBD1. Looked up from germline, CDR1 is SQVTM and CDR2 is ANQGSEA. Trimming took 7 bases from V and 2 from J; bases not matched to a gene: 7. The CDR3 runs to 14 residues. The CDR3 DNA sequence: TGCAGCGCCGAACGGGGACAGGGGAACTATGGCTACACCTTC. It specifies CSAERGQGNYGYTF.

The chain is built from TRBV19 and TRBJ2-5, with TRBD2 matching over 8 bases. The CDR3 runs to 18 residues. Germline trimming cut 2 bases from V and 4 bases from J; bases unmatched to any gene: 15. Germline V gene data show CDR1 as LNHDA and CDR2 as SQIVND (reference sequence). CDR3 sequence (DNA): TGTGCCAGTAGTATACCTAAGCCGGGACTAGGTTTGCGAGAGACCCAGTACTTC. Translated: CASSIPKPGLGLRETQYF.

The genes are TRBV18 and TRBJ1-1, with TRBD1 matching over 10 bases. The germline V gene has CDR1 KGHSH and CDR2 LQKENI. This CDR3 contains 15 residues. Unmatched junction bases numbered 2, after V lost 3 bases and J lost 1 base. CDR3 amino acids: CASSPGTGANTEAFF. CDR3 nucleotides: TGTGCCAGCTCACCGGGGACAGGGGCGAACACTGAAGCTTTCTTT.

This chain uses TRBV6-5 with TRBJ1-2, with D possibly matching TRBD1 (6 bases). Germline V lookup: CDR1 MNHEY, CDR2 SVGAGI. This CDR3 is 14 amino acids long. Trimming removed 3 bases at V and 2 bases at J, with 10 bases between. CDR3 sequence (DNA): TGTGCCAGCAGTTATGGTGGGGGCAACTATGGCTACACCTTC. Translating it yields CASSYGGGNYGYTF.

The V gene is TRBV2, the J gene TRBJ2-7; possibly TRBD1 for D (6 bases). The V and J ends lost 6 bases and 5 bases respectively, with 11 bases between them. Germline CDR1 reads SNHLY; CDR2 reads FYNNEI. This CDR3 spans 12 amino acids. The CDR3 coding sequence is TGTGCCAGCAGATACAGGGCCCACGAGCAGTACTTC. This codes for CASRYRAHEQYF.

This clone appeared once. J is TRBJ2-5 and V is TRBV11-2; D might be TRBD2 (5 bases). Germline lookup yields CDR1 SGHAT and CDR2 FQNNGV. The CDR3 length is 16 residues. V lost 3 bases and J lost 2, with 16 bases in between. The CDR3 sequence: CASSLAGLGPQETQYF. The CDR3, as DNA: TGTGCCAGCAGCTTGGCGGGCTTAGGGCCTCAAGAGACCCAGTACTTC.

This sequence joins TRBV7-8 and TRBJ2-1; D is perhaps TRBD2 (5 bases). The CDR3 totals 15 residues. CDR1 SGHVS and CDR2 FQNEAQ come from the germline V gene. The V gene lost 6 bases and the J gene lost 0 bases, with 12 bases spanning the gap. The CDR3 reads CASRELTSSYNEQFF. The CDR3 DNA reads TGTGCCAGCAGGGAGCTTACTAGCTCCTACAATGAGCAGTTCTTC.

The J gene is TRBJ1-3, the V gene TRBV9; D is undetermined. V was trimmed by 0 bases and J by 0 bases, leaving 10 bases between them. Germline lookup yields CDR1 SGDLS and CDR2 YYNGEE. This CDR3 comprises 16 residues. CDR3: CASSVGPESSGNTIYF. The CDR3 nucleotides are TGTGCCAGCAGCGTAGGACCGGAGAGCTCTGGAAACACCATATATTTT.

The genes are TRBV27 and TRBJ2-7, with D possibly matching TRBD1 (6 bases). The CDR3 totals 14 residues. Germline assignment: CDR1 MNHEY and CDR2 SMNVEV (reference sequence). The V end lost 2 bases, the J end lost 3 bases, and 11 bases lay between the germline ends. CDR3 DNA: TGTGCCAGCAGTTTAGCTCAGGGGCTCTACGAGCAGTACTTC. Translating it yields CASSLAQGLYEQYF.

The chain employs TRBV2 and TRBJ2-1; the match to TRBD2 covers 10 bases. The V gene end was trimmed by 5 bases and the J gene end by 6 bases; junction bases not matched to a gene: 4. The CDR3 spans 14 residues. Germline V lookup: CDR1 SNHLY, CDR2 FYNNEI. The DNA for the CDR3 is TGTGCCAGCAGTAAACTAGCGGGAAGCAATGAGCAGTTCTTC. Encoded protein: CASSKLAGSNEQFF.

The chain has TRBV7-8 and TRBJ2-2; 9 bases match TRBD1. CDR3 length equals 16 residues. Germline CDR1 reads SGHVS; CDR2 reads FQNEAQ. The junction had 8 bases not matched to a gene; V was cut back by 3 bases and J by 6 bases. The CDR3 DNA sequence: TGTGCCAGCAGCTTCGTTTTGGGGACAGGGCCCGGGGAGCTGTTTTTT. This codes for CASSFVLGTGPGELFF.